Listed below are T cell receptor beta chains from one sample, sequenced in a study of cytomegalovirus exposure and HLA in healthy donors. The table came from immunoSEQ multiplex PCR; TCRdb's copy has only in-frame clones and leaves some out. The sample lists 98,000 or so clones, roughly 95% seen once, with 0.67% in the top ten. The sequencing input was PBMCs. These receptors were obtained from a woman under 30 in good health and CMV-seronegative. The CDR3 runs from the conserved cysteine through the conserved F or W. D genes are given only for firm matches. Clone sizes are given selectively: once, few, many, or a class where the clone is expanded.

TRBD1,TRBJ2-7,TRBV5-1,.,TGCGCCAGCAGCTCCAGCCGACAGGGCCCCTACGAGCAGTACTTC,CASSSSRQGPYEQYF
TRBD2,TRBJ2-3,TRBV5-1,few,TGCGCCAGCAGAAAGACTAGCGGCCACACAGATACGCAGTATTTT,CASRKTSGHTDTQYF
.,TRBJ2-5,TRBV2,.,TGTGCCAGCAGTGAAGAAACAGGCGACGTCCAAGAGACCCAGTACTTC,CASSEETGDVQETQYF
.,TRBJ1-5,TRBV19,.,TGTGCCAGTAGTATAGCCCAGGGGAGCAATCAGCCCCAGCATTTT,CASSIAQGSNQPQHF
TRBD1,TRBJ2-7,TRBV28,.,TGTGCCAGCAGTTTCGGTGCACAGGGGGTTTTCGGGCGGAGCGAGCAGTACTTC,CASSFGAQGVFGRSEQYF
TRBD1,TRBJ2-2,TRBV7-9,.,TGTGCCACCAATACTCGGGACAGGGTCACCGGGGAGCTGTTTTTT,CATNTRDRVTGELFF
.,TRBJ2-7,TRBV9,.,TGTGCCAGCAGCATAACAGGGAACCCGTCCTACGAGCAGTACTTC,CASSITGNPSYEQYF
TRBD1,TRBJ1-5,TRBV9,.,TGTGCCAGCAGCCCCCAGGGACAGCAGGATCAGCCCCAGCATTTT,CASSPQGQQDQPQHF
.,TRBJ1-2,TRBV7-9,once,TGTGCCAGCAGCTTCACAGAACCTAACTATGGCTACACCTTC,CASSFTEPNYGYTF
.,TRBJ2-1,TRBV5-1,.,TGCGCCAGCAGCTTGGGAGTAGCTGGGTCCTACAATGAGCAGTTCTTC,CASSLGVAGSYNEQFF
TRBD1,TRBJ2-7,TRBV4-3,.,TGCGCCAGCAGCCAGGACAGGGGCTCCTACGAGCAGTACTTC,CASSQDRGSYEQYF
.,TRBJ2-2,TRBV4-2,.,TGTGCCAGCAGCCAAGAGGAGGGGCAAGGGTATCTAGGCAACACCGGGGAGCTGTTTTTT,CASSQEEGQGYLGNTGELFF
TRBD2,TRBJ2-3,TRBV7-3,.,TGTGCCAGCAGCCTAAACGGGGGGAGCACAGATACGCAGTATTTT,CASSLNGGSTDTQYF
.,TRBJ1-5,TRBV19,.,TGTGCCAGTAGTATGGCAGGTTATAGCAATCAGCCCCAGCATTTT,CASSMAGYSNQPQHF
TRBD1,TRBJ2-2,TRBV5-1,.,TGCGCCAGCAGCCCCCATCCGGGACAGGGCGATATCGGGGAGCTGTTTTTT,CASSPHPGQGDIGELFF
.,TRBJ2-5,TRBV4-2,.,TGTGCCAGCAGCCAAGACCAGTACCAAGAGACCCAGTACTTC,CASSQDQYQETQYF
.,TRBJ1-1,TRBV5-1,.,TGCGCCAGCAGCTTGGAATTAGGCGAGGTTGACACTGAAGCTTTCTTT,CASSLELGEVDTEAFF
.,TRBJ1-3,TRBV28,once,TGTGCCAGCAGATACTCCAGGAGGGCGAGCTCTGGAAACACCATATATTTT,CASRYSRRASSGNTIYF
.,TRBJ2-7,TRBV18,.,TGTGCCAGCTCACAAAGGGGCGAGCAGTACTTC,CASSQRGEQYF
.,TRBJ2-7,TRBV9,.,TGTGCCAGCAGCGTAGGATTGGCAGGGGTTCCCTACGAGCAGTACTTC,CASSVGLAGVPYEQYF
.,TRBJ1-6,TRBV7-2,.,TGTGCCAGCAGCTTAGCGACAGGACTCTATAATTCACCCCTCCACTTT,CASSLATGLYNSPLHF
TRBD1,TRBJ2-3,TRBV6-4,.,TGTGCCAGCAGTGACCGGCAGGGGGCGGATACGCAGTATTTT,CASSDRQGADTQYF
.,TRBJ2-7,TRBV5-6,.,TGTGCCAGCAGCCCGCCAGGGTTTTACGAGCAGTACTTC,CASSPPGFYEQYF
TRBD2,TRBJ2-5,TRBV5-4,.,TGTGCCAGCAGCTTCACCGCAATACTAGCGGGGACCCAAGAGACCCAGTACTTC,CASSFTAILAGTQETQYF
TRBD1,TRBJ2-7,TRBV7-6,few,TGTGCCAGCTCTGGAGGACAGGGGAACTACGAGCAGTACTTC,CASSGGQGNYEQYF
.,TRBJ2-7,TRBV7-6,once,TGTGCCAGCAGCTTAGTTGAAGGCGGCGAGCAGTACTTC,CASSLVEGGEQYF
TRBD1,TRBJ1-2,TRBV4-1,.,TGCGCCAGCAGCCAAGATAGATCCAGCAGGGGGGATGGCTACACCTTC,CASSQDRSSRGDGYTF
TRBD1,TRBJ2-3,TRBV7-2,.,TGTGCCAGCAGCTGGACAGGGGGCACAGATACGCAGTATTTT,CASSWTGGTDTQYF
TRBD2,TRBJ2-5,TRBV7-2,.,TGTGCCAGCAGCCCCGGACTAGCGGGGGGGACCCAAGAGACCCAGTACTTC,CASSPGLAGGTQETQYF
.,TRBJ2-1,TRBV27,once,TGTGCCAGCAGTTTATTTCGGGACTACAATGAGCAGTTCTTC,CASSLFRDYNEQFF
TRBD1,TRBJ1-2,TRBV7-6,.,TGTGCCAGCAGCGAGGGACAGGTGCATGGCTACACCTTC,CASSEGQVHGYTF
TRBD1,TRBJ1-2,TRBV2,.,TGTGCCAAGCGGACAGGGTACAATGGCTACACCTTC,CAKRTGYNGYTF
.,TRBJ2-3,TRBV7-6,.,TGTGCCAGCAGCCAAAGGGGGCGGGGGGGCACAGATACGCAGTATTTT,CASSQRGRGGTDTQYF
TRBD1,TRBJ2-7,TRBV28,.,TGTGCCAGCAGTTTCCCCCTCACTCTCGACAGGGGAGGAACCTACGAGCAGTACTTC,CASSFPLTLDRGGTYEQYF
TRBD1,TRBJ2-3,TRBV30,.,TGTGCCTGGAGTCACGGGACAGGGAATACAGATACGCAGTATTTT,CAWSHGTGNTDTQYF
.,TRBJ1-1,TRBV6-5,.,TGTGCCAGCAGTTACGCCCTAAAGAACACTGAAGCTTTCTTT,CASSYALKNTEAFF
TRBD1,TRBJ1-4,TRBV30,.,TGTGCCTGGCTGGGGACAGGTGTTGGGAAACTGTTTTTT,CAWLGTGVGKLFF
TRBD1,TRBJ1-1,TRBV6-6,few,TGTGCCAGCAGTTACAGGGACAGGGAGGGGACGACTGAAGCTTTCTTT,CASSYRDREGTTEAFF
TRBD1,TRBJ1-6,TRBV30,.,TGTGCCTGGAGGTTCCGGACAGGGCATAATTCACCCCTCCACTTT,CAWRFRTGHNSPLHF
.,TRBJ2-7,TRBV27,.,TGTGCCAGCAGTTTCGGGATGTCCTACGAGCAGTACTTC,CASSFGMSYEQYF
TRBD1,TRBJ1-1,TRBV19,.,TGTGCCAGTATTCCGGACAGGGGGCGTATCACTGAAGCTTTCTTT,CASIPDRGRITEAFF
.,TRBJ2-1,TRBV5-1,.,TGCGCCAGCAGCGTGGACGAGAGCTCCTACAATGAGCAGTTCTTC,CASSVDESSYNEQFF
.,TRBJ2-6,TRBV5-5,.,TGTGCCAGCAGCTTGGTCCTATCTGGCTCTGGGGCCAACGTCCTGACTTTC,CASSLVLSGSGANVLTF
TRBD1,TRBJ1-3,TRBV6-5,.,TGTGCCAGCAGTTACAGCAGGGGGAGGCCTGGAAACACCATATATTTT,CASSYSRGRPGNTIYF
.,TRBJ1-3,TRBV6-5,.,TGTGCCAGCAGTTACTCGAAGGGGGCTGGAAACACCATATATTTT,CASSYSKGAGNTIYF
TRBD1,TRBJ2-7,TRBV6-1,.,TGTGCCAGCAGTGAACCTCCGGGACAGGGGGCTGGGGAGCAGTACTTC,CASSEPPGQGAGEQYF
.,TRBJ2-7,TRBV18,once,TGTGCCAGCTCACCAGTTTCACAGGTATCCTACGAGCAGTACTTC,CASSPVSQVSYEQYF
.,TRBJ1-5,TRBV11-2,.,TGTGCCAGCAGCTTAAATCGTCTGGGGGCCGGCAATCAGCCCCAGCATTTT,CASSLNRLGAGNQPQHF
.,TRBJ2-3,TRBV27,.,TGTGCCAGCAGTTTATCGCTAACAGATACGCAGTATTTT,CASSLSLTDTQYF
.,TRBJ1-1,TRBV5-1,.,TGCGCCAGCAGCTTGATAGAGCAGGGTGAAGCTTTCTTT,CASSLIEQGEAFF
TRBD1,TRBJ1-2,TRBV7-8,.,TGTGCCAGCAGCCCCTATCGGACAGGGGGCCCCAATGGCTACACCTTC,CASSPYRTGGPNGYTF
.,TRBJ2-7,TRBV30,.,TGTGCCTGGAGTTGGCAGGGCTACGAGCAGTACTTC,CAWSWQGYEQYF
.,TRBJ1-2,TRBV5-1,.,TGCGCCAGCAGCGTAGACAGCCATGGCTACACCTTC,CASSVDSHGYTF
TRBD1,TRBJ1-6,TRBV10-2,.,TGCGCCAGCTCATTGACAGGGCCACCATCTAGCTCCTATAATTCACCCCTCCACTTT,CASSLTGPPSSSYNSPLHF
TRBD2,TRBJ2-7,TRBV5-6,.,TGTGCCAGCAGCCACCTCCGGGACTACCAGAGGGAGCAGTACTTC,CASSHLRDYQREQYF